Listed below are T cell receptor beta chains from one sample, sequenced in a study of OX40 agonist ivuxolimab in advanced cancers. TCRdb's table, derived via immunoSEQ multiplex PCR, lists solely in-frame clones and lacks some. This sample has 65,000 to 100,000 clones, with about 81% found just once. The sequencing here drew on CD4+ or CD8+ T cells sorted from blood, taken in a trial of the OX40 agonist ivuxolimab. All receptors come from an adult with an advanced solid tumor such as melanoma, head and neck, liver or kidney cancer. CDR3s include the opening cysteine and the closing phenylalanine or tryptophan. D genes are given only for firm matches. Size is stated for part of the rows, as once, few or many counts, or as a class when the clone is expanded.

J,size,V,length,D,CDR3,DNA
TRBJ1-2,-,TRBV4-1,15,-,CASSQDWGVGYGYTF,TGCGCCAGCAGCCAAGATTGGGGTGTGGGCTATGGCTACACCTTC
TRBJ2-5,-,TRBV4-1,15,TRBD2,CASSQEGRGAETQYF,TGCGCCAGCAGCCAAGAGGGGCGGGGGGCAGAGACCCAGTACTTC
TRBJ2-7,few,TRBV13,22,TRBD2,CASSLTTGVWIAGGQSSYEQYF,TGTGCCAGCAGCTTAACGACAGGGGTGTGGATAGCGGGAGGGCAATCCTCCTACGAGCAGTACTTC
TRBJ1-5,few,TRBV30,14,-,CAWSVGGANQPQHF,TGTGCCTGGAGTGTTGGGGGGGCCAATCAGCCCCAGCATTTT
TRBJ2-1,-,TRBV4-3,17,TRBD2,CASSQFGSGGSYNEQFF,TGCGCCAGCAGCCAATTCGGTTCGGGAGGCTCCTACAATGAGCAGTTCTTC
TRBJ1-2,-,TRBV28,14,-,CASSWEQLNYGYTF,TGTGCCAGCAGTTGGGAACAACTGAACTATGGCTACACCTTC
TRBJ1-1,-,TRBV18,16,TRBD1,CASSPIPQGYYTEAFF,TGTGCCAGCTCACCGATCCCACAGGGGTATTACACTGAAGCTTTCTTT
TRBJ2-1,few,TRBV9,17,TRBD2,CASSVGLAGGRFNEQFF,TGTGCCAGCAGCGTAGGGCTAGCGGGAGGGCGGTTCAATGAGCAGTTCTTC
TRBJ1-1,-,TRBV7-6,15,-,CASSLQLGMNTEAFF,TGTGCCAGCAGCCTTCAGCTAGGAATGAACACTGAAGCTTTCTTT
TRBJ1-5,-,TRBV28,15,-,CASSPLTLRNQPQHF,TGTGCCAGCAGTCCTTTAACGTTGCGCAATCAGCCCCAGCATTTT
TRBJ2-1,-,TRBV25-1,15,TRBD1,CASSPMDRGDNEQFF,TGTGCCAGCAGTCCAATGGACAGGGGTGACAATGAGCAGTTCTTC
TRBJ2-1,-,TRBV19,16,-,CASSIDGGLIYNEQFF,TGTGCCAGTAGTATAGATGGGGGGCTGATCTACAATGAGCAGTTCTTC
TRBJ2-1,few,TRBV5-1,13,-,CASSYRDFGEQFF,TGCGCCAGCAGCTACAGGGATTTCGGTGAGCAGTTCTTC
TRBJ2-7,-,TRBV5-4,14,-,CASSLGGTPREQYF,TGTGCCAGCAGCTTGGGCGGGACCCCCCGTGAGCAGTACTTC
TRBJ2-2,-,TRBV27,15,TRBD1,CASRFGGQGSGELFF,TGTGCCAGCAGATTCGGGGGACAGGGGTCCGGGGAGCTGTTTTTT
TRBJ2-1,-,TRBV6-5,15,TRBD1,CASKTTGVTYNEQFF,TGTGCCAGCAAGACGACAGGGGTAACCTACAATGAGCAGTTCTTC
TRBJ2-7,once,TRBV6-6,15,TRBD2,CASSVQREGSGEQYF,TGTGCCAGCAGTGTGCAGCGGGAGGGTTCCGGGGAGCAGTACTTC
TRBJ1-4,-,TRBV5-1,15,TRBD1,CASSLSGQGGEKLFF,TGCGCCAGCAGCTTATCGGGACAGGGGGGAGAAAAACTGTTTTTT
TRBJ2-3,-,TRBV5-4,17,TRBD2,CASSLAASGGRADTQYF,TGTGCCAGCAGCTTGGCGGCTAGCGGGGGGCGGGCAGATACGCAGTATTTT
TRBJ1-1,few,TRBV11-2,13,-,CASSFHLSTEAFF,TGTGCCAGCAGCTTTCACCTTAGCACTGAAGCTTTCTTT
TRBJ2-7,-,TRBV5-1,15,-,CASSSLGHPAYEQYF,TGCGCCAGCAGCTCCCTAGGTCACCCTGCCTACGAGCAGTACTTC
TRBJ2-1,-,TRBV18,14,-,CASSLAGRNNEQFF,TGTGCCAGCTCACTGGCGGGCAGGAACAATGAGCAGTTCTTC
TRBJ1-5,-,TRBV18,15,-,CASSRTGPGNQPQHF,TGTGCCAGCTCCAGAACAGGGCCAGGGAATCAGCCCCAGCATTTT
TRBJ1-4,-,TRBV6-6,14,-,CASSYNVEGEKLFF,TGTGCCAGCAGTTACAATGTAGAGGGTGAAAAACTGTTTTTT
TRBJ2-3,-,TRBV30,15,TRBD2,CAWSPGLAGGDTQYF,TGTGCCTGGAGTCCGGGACTAGCGGGAGGGGATACGCAGTATTTT
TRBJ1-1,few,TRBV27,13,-,CASSFEPNTEAFF,TGTGCCAGCAGTTTTGAGCCGAACACTGAAGCTTTCTTT
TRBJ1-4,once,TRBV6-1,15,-,CASSEAHGGSEKLFF,TGTGCCAGCAGTGAAGCGCATGGGGGTTCCGAAAAACTGTTTTTT
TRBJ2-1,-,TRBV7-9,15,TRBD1,CASSLNRGAYNEQFF,TGTGCCAGCAGCCTCAACAGGGGGGCCTACAATGAGCAGTTCTTC
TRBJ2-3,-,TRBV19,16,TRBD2,CASSTQLAGITDTQYF,TGTGCCAGTAGTACTCAACTAGCGGGGATTACAGATACGCAGTATTTT
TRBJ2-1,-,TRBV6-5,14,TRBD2,CASSLAGGMNEQFF,TGTGCCAGCAGTCTAGCGGGGGGGATGAATGAGCAGTTCTTC
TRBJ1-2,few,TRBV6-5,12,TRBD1,CASSLTGNGYTF,TGTGCCAGCAGTCTGACAGGGAATGGCTACACCTTC
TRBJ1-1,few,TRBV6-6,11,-,CASSYLTEAFF,TGTGCCAGCAGTTACTTAACTGAAGCTTTCTTT
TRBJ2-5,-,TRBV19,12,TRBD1,CASADRVETQYF,TGTGCCAGTGCGGACAGGGTGGAGACCCAGTACTTC
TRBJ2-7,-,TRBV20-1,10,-,CSAVHHEQYF,TGCAGTGCCGTTCACCACGAGCAGTACTTC
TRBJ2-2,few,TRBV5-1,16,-,CASSSGQGPYTGELFF,TGCGCCAGCAGCTCAGGCCAAGGGCCTTACACCGGGGAGCTGTTTTTT
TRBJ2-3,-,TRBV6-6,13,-,CASCGGQTDTQYF,TGTGCCAGCTGCGGGGGCCAGACAGATACGCAGTATTTT
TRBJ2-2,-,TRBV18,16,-,CASSPPLGGNTGELFF,TGTGCCAGCTCACCACCCCTAGGGGGGAACACCGGGGAGCTGTTTTTT